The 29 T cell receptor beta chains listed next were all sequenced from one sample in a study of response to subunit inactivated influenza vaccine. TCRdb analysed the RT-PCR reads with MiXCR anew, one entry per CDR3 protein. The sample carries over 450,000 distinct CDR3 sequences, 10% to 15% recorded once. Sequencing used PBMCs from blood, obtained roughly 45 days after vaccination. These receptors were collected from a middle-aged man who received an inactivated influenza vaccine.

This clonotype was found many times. The CDR3 nucleotides read TGCAGTGCTAATTCTCTAACAGGGACTAGCGGGGGGAGGGCCTCCTACAATGAGCAGTTCTTC. Residues: CSANSLTGTSGGRASYNEQFF. The rearrangement uses TRBV20-1 and TRBJ2-1; TRBD2 aligns across 15 bases. Germline V gene lookup returns CDR1 DFQATT and CDR2 SNEGSKA (reference sequence). V lost 4 bases, J lost 0 bases, and 16 bases stayed unmatched. The CDR3 consists of 21 residues.

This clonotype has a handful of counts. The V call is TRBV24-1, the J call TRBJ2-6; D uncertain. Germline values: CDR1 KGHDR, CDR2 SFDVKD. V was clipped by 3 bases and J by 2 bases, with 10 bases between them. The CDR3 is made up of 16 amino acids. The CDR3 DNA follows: TGTGCCACCAGTGATAGTAGGTTGGCTGGGGCCAACGTCCTGACTTTC. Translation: CATSDSRLAGANVLTF.

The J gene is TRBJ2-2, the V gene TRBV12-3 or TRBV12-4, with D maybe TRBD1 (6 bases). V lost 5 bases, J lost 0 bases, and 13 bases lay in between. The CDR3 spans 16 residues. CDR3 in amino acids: CASSRSGTPNTGELFF. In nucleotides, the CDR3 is TGTGCCAGCAGTCGCTCGGGGACACCGAACACCGGGGAGCTGTTTTTT.

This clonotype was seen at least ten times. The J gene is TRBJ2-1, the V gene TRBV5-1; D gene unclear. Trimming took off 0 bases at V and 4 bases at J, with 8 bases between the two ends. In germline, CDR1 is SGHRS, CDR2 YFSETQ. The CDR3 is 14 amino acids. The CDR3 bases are TGCGCCAGCAGCTTGGCCCAGCCGTACAATGAGCAGTTCTTC. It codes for CASSLAQPYNEQFF.

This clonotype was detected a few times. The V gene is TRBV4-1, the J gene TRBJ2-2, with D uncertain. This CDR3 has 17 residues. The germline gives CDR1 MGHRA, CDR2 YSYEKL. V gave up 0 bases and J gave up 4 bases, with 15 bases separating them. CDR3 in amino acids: CASSQEWVGWITGELFF. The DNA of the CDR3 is TGCGCCAGCAGCCAAGAATGGGTAGGCTGGATCACCGGGGAGCTGTTTTTT.

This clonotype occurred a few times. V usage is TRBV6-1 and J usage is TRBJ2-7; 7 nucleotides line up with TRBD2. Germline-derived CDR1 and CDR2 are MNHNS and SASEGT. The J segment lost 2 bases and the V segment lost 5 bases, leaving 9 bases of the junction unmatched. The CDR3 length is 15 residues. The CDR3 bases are TGTGCCAGCAGTCGCTCACTAGCGCCCGCCTACGAGCAGTACTTC. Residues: CASSRSLAPAYEQYF.

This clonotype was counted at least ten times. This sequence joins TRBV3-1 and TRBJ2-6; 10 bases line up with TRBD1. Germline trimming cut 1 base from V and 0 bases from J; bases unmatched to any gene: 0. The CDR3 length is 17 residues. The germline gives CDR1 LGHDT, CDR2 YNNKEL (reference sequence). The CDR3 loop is CASSQGTGGSGANVLTF. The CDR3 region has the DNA TGTGCCAGCAGCCAAGGGACAGGGGGCTCTGGGGCCAACGTCCTGACTTTC.

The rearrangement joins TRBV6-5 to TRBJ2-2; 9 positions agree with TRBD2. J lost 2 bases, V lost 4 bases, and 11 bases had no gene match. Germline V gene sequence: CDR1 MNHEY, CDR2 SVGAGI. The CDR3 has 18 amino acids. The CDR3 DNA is TGTGCCAGCAGTTTGTTTTCACTAGCGGGCGGAAACACCGGGGAGCTGTTTTTT. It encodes CASSLFSLAGGNTGELFF.

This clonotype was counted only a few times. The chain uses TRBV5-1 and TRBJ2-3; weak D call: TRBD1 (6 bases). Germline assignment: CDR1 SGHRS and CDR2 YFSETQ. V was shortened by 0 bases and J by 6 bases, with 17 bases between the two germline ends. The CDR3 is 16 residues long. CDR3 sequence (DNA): TGCGCCAGCAGCTTGGCCTCGACAGGTTCCAGGGATACGCAGTATTTT. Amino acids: CASSLASTGSRDTQYF.

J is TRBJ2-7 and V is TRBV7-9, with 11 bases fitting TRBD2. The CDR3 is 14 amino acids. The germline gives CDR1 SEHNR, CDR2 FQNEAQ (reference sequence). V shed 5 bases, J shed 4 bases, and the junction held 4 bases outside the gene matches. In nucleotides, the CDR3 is TGTGCCAGCAGCCCTAGCGGGAGGTGGTACGAGCAGTACTTC. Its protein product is CASSPSGRWYEQYF.

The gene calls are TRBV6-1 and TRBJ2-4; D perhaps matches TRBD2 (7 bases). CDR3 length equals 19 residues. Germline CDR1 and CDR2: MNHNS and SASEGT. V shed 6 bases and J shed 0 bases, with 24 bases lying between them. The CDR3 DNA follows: TGTGCCAGCAGCCCTACTAGGCGGGAGACAGGAATAGCCAAAAACATTCAGTACTTC. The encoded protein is CASSPTRRETGIAKNIQYF.

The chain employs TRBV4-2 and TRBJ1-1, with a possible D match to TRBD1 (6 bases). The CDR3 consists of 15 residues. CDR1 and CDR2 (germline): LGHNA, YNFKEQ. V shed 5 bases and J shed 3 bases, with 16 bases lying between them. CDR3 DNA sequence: TGTGCCAGCAGCTCGAGGTCCTCAGGGGACACTGAAGCTTTCTTT. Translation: CASSSRSSGDTEAFF.

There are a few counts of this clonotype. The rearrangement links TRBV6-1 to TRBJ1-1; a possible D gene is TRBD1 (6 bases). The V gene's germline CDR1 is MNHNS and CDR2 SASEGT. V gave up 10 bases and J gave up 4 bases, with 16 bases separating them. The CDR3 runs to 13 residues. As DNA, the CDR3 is TGTGCCATCAAACGGGGGGCAGGCACTGAAGCTTTCTTT. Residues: CAIKRGAGTEAFF.

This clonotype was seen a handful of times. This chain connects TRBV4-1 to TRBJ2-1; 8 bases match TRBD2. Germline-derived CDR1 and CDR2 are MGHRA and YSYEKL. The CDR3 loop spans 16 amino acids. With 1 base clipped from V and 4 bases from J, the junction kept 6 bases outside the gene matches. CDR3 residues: CASSQGWSGGYNEQFF. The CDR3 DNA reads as TGCGCCAGCAGCCAAGGATGGTCGGGGGGGTACAATGAGCAGTTCTTC.

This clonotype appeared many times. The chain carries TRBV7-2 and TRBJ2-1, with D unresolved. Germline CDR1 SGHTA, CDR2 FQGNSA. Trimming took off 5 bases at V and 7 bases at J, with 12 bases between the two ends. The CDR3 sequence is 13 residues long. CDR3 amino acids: CASSPLRLNEQFF. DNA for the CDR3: TGTGCCAGCAGCCCGTTAAGGTTGAATGAGCAGTTCTTC.

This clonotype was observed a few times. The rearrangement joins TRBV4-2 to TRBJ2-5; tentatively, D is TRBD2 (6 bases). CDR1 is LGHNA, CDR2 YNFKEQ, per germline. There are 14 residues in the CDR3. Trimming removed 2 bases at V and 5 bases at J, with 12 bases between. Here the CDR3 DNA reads TGTGCCAGCAGCCAATACGGGAGTACGGAGACCCAGTACTTC. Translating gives CASSQYGSTETQYF.

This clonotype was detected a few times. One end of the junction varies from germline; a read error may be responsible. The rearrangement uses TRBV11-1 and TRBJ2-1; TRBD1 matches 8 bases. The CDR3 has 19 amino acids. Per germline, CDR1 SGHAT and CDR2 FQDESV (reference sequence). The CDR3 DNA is TGTGCCGGCAGCGGGTTAGGACAGGGTTTTGCTTTATTCGGCCCCAAGCAGTTCTTC. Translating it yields CAGSGLGQGFALFGPKQFF. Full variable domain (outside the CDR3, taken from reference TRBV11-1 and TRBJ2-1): EAEVAQSPRYKITEKSQAVAFWCDPISGHATLYWYRQILGQGPELLVQFQDESVVDDSQLPKDRFSAERLKGVDSTLKIQPAELGDSAMYLCAGSGLGQGFALFGPKQFFGPGTRLTVL.

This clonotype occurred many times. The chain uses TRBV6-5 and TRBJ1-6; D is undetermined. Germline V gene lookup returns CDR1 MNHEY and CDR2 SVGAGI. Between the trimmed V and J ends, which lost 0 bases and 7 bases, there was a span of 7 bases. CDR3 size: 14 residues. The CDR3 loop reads CASSYSGRNSPLHF. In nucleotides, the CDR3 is TGTGCCAGCAGTTACTCTGGCAGAAATTCACCCCTCCACTTT.

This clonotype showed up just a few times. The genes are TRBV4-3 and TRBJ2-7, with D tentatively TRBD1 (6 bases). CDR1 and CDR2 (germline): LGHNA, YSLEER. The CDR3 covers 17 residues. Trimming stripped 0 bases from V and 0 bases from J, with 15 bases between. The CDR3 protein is CASSQDLLGTFSYEQYF. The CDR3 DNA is TGCGCCAGCAGCCAAGATCTCCTCGGGACATTCTCCTACGAGCAGTACTTC.

In nucleotides, the CDR3 is TGTGCCAGCAGTTTCGTCGAGAACTCCTACGAGCAGTACTTC. Its translation: CASSFVENSYEQYF. The rearrangement links TRBV12-3 or TRBV12-4 to TRBJ2-7; D not certain. Trimming took 3 bases from V and 0 from J, leaving 9 bases between them. The CDR3 has 14 amino acids.

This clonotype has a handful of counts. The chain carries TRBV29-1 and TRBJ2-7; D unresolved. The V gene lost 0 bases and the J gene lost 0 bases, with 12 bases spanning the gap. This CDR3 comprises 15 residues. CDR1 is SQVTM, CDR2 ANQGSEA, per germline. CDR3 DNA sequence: TGCAGCGTTGAAGATCCCTACTTAAGCTCCTACGAGCAGTACTTC. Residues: CSVEDPYLSSYEQYF.

In nucleotides, the CDR3 is TGCAGTGCTGGGGACAGGGGGATGAACACTGAAGCTTTCTTT. Translation: CSAGDRGMNTEAFF. The chain uses TRBV20-1 and TRBJ1-1; 11 nucleotides agree with TRBD1. The V and J ends lost 5 bases and 0 bases, in that order; junction bases with no gene match: 2. The CDR3 length is 14 residues. Per germline, CDR1 DFQATT and CDR2 SNEGSKA (reference sequence).

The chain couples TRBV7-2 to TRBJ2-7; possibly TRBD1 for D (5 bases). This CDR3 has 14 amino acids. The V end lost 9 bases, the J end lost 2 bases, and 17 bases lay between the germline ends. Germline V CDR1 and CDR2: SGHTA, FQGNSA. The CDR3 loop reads CASSVAGPAYEQYF. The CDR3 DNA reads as TGTGCCAGTTCAGTGGCAGGGCCTGCCTACGAGCAGTACTTC. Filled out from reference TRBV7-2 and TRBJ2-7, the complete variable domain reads GAGVSQSPSNKVTEKGKDVELRCDPISGHTALYWYRQSLGQGLEFLIYFQGNSAPDKSGLPSDRFSAERTGGSVSTLTIQRTQQEDSAVYLCASSVAGPAYEQYFGPGTRLTVT.

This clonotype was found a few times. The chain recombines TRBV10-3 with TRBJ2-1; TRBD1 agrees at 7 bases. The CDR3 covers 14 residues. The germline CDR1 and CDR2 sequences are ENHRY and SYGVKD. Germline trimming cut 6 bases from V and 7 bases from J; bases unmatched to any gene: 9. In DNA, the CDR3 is TGTGCCATCAGGGGGGACAGTGGTGAAAATGAGCAGTTCTTC. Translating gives CAIRGDSGENEQFF.

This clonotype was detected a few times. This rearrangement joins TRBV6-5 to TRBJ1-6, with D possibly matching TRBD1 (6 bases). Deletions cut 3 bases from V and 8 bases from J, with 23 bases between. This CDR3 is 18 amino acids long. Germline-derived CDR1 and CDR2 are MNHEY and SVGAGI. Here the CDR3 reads CASSYKGGRSYSHSPLHF. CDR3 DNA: TGTGCCAGCAGTTATAAGGGGGGCCGCTCCTATTCGCATTCACCCCTCCACTTT.

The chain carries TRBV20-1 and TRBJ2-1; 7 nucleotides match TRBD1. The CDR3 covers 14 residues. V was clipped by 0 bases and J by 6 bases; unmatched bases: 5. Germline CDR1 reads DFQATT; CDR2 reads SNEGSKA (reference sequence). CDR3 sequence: CSARDLQGSNEQFF. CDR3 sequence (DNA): TGCAGTGCTAGAGACCTACAGGGGTCCAATGAGCAGTTCTTC.

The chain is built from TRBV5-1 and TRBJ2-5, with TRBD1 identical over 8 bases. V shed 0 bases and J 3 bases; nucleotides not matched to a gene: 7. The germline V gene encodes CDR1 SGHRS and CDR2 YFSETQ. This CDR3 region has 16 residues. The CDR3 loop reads CASSLDGTGGKETQYF. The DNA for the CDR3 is TGCGCCAGCAGCTTGGACGGTACAGGGGGTAAAGAGACCCAGTACTTC.

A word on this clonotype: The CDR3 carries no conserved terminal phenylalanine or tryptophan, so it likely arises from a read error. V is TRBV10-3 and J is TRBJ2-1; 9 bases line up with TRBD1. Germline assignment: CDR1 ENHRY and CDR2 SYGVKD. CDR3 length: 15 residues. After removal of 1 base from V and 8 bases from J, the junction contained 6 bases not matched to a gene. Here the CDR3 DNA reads TGTGCCATCAGTGAGTATCGGACAGGGGCGGATGAGCAGTTCTTA. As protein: CAISEYRTGADEQFL.

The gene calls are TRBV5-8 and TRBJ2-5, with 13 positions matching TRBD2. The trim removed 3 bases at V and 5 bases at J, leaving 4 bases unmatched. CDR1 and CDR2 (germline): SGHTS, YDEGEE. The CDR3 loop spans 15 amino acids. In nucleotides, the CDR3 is TGTGCCAGCAGCTCTACTAGCGGGAGGGTCGAGACCCAGTACTTC. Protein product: CASSSTSGRVETQYF.